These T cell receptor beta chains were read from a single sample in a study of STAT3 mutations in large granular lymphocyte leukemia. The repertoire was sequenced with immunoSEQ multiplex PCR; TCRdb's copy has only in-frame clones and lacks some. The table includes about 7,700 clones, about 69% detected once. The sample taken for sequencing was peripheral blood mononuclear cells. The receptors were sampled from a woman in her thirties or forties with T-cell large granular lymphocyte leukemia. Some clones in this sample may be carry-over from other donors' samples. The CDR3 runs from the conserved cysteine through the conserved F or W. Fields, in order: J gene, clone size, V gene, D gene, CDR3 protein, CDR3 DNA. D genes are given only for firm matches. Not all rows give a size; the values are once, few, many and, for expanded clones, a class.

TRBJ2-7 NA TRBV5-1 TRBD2 CASSGPGLAFGSEQYF TGCGCCAGCAGCGGGCCGGGACTAGCATTTGGTTCCGAGCAGTACTTC
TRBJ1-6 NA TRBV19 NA CASKGVLNSPLHF TGTGCCAGTAAGGGGGTCCTTAATTCACCCCTCCACTTT
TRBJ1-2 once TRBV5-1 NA CASRSWYGYTF TGCGCCAGCAGGTCTTGGTATGGCTACACCTTC
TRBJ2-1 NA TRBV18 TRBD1 CASSLGTGGNNEQFF TGTGCCAGCTCACTGGGGACAGGGGGGAACAATGAGCAGTTCTTC
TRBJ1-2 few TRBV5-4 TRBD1 CASSAGQGLNYGYTF TGTGCCAGCAGCGCCGGACAGGGCCTTAACTATGGCTACACCTTC
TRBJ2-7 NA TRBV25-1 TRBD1 CASKGQTLYEQYF TGTGCCAGTAAGGGACAGACCCTCTACGAGCAGTACTTC
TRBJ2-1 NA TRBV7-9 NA CASSSADLSYNEQFF TGTGCCAGCAGCTCAGCAGATCTCTCCTACAATGAGCAGTTCTTC
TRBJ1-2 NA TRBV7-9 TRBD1 CASSLPGTGMSYTF TGTGCCAGCAGCCTACCTGGGACAGGAATGAGCTACACCTTC
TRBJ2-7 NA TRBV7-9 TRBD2 CASSRGGQTYEQYF TGTGCCAGCAGCCGCGGGGGGCAGACCTACGAGCAGTACTTC
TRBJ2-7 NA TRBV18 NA CASSPLEGAAYEQYF TGTGCCAGCTCACCACTCGAAGGGGCGGCGTACGAGCAGTACTTC
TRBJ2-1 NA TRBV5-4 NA CASSPSLAGYNEQFF TGTGCCAGCAGCCCTAGTCTGGCGGGATACAATGAGCAGTTCTTC
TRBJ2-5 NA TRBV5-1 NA CASTPGRGSEETQYF TGCGCCAGCACCCCCGGGCGGGGTAGTGAAGAGACCCAGTACTTC
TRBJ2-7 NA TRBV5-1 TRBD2 CASSPRVAGGKQYF TGCGCCAGCAGCCCCCGGGTAGCGGGGGGCAAGCAGTACTTC
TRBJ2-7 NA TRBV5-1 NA CASSSRDSSYEQYF TGCGCCAGCAGCTCCAGGGACTCTTCCTACGAGCAGTACTTC
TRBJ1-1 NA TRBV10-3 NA CAIRGTSNTEAFF TGTGCCATCAGAGGGACATCGAACACTGAAGCTTTCTTT
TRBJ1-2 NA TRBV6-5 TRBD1 CASSYTGTGGHYGYTF TGTGCCAGCAGTTACACGGGGACAGGGGGGCACTATGGCTACACCTTC
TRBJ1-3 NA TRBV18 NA CASSPGHYSGNTIYF TGTGCCAGCTCTCCGGGACATTACTCTGGAAACACCATATATTTT
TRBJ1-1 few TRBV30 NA CAWSVLVGAQAFF TGTGCCTGGAGTGTACTGGTGGGGGCCCAAGCTTTCTTT
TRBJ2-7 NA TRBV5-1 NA CASSPDPSYEQYF TGCGCCAGCAGCCCCGACCCTTCCTACGAGCAGTACTTC
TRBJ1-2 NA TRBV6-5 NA CASSYSSRGSAYGYTF TGTGCCAGCAGTTACTCTTCGCGGGGCAGCGCTTATGGCTACACCTTC
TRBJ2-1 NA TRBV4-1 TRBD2 CASSQPGLGLGNEQFF TGCGCCAGCAGCCAACCGGGACTAGGGCTAGGGAATGAGCAGTTCTTC
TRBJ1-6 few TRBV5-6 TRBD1 CASNVGQTIRGSPLHF TGTGCCAGCAACGTGGGACAGACGATTCGCGGTTCACCCCTCCACTTT
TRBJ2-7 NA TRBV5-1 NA CASSSLVTYEQYF TGCGCCAGCAGCTCCCTGGTTACCTACGAGCAGTACTTC
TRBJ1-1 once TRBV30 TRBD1 CALGTGGLAEAFF TGTGCCTTAGGGACAGGGGGTCTGGCTGAAGCTTTCTTT
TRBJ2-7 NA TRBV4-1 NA CASSPGTHAYEQYF TGCGCCAGCAGCCCCGGGACCCACGCCTACGAGCAGTACTTC
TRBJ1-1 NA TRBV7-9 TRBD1 CASSFSTGGRTEAFF TGTGCCAGCAGCTTCTCGACAGGGGGTAGGACTGAAGCTTTCTTT
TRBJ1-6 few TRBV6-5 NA CASSLSGSSNSPLHF TGTGCCAGCAGTCTCTCCGGGTCTTCTAATTCACCCCTCCACTTT
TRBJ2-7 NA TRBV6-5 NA CASSTKYEQYF TGTGCCAGCAGCACGAAGTACGAGCAGTACTTC
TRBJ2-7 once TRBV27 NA CASSLESSYEQYF TGTGCCAGCAGTTTGGAGAGCTCCTACGAGCAGTACTTC
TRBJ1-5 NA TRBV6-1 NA CASSEGPGFNQPQHF TGTGCCAGCAGTGAGGGGCCGGGATTCAATCAGCCCCAGCATTTT
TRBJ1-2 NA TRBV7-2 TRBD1 CASSFGQVNYGYTF TGTGCCAGCAGCTTTGGACAGGTTAACTATGGCTACACCTTC
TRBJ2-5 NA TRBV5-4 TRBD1 CASSPTGQEETQYF TGTGCCAGCAGCCCCACGGGACAGGAAGAGACCCAGTACTTC
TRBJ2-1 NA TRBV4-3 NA CASSQDTSYNEQFF TGCGCCAGCAGCCAAGATACTTCCTACAATGAGCAGTTCTTC
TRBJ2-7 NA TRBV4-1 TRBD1 CASSQGRQGYEQYF TGCGCCAGCAGCCAAGGCCGACAGGGATACGAGCAGTACTTC
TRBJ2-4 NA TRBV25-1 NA CASSAPGALKNIQYF TGTGCCAGCAGTGCTCCAGGGGCGTTGAAAAACATTCAGTACTTC
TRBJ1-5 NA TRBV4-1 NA CASSRTLVGGNQPQHF TGCGCCAGCAGCCGGACCTTAGTGGGGGGCAATCAGCCCCAGCATTTT
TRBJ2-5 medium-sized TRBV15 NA CATSRGPTEETQYF TGTGCCACCAGCAGGGGGCCGACCGAAGAGACCCAGTACTTC
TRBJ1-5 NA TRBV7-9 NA CASSLIGSGQLDQHF TGTGCCAGCAGCTTAATCGGCTCCGGCCAACTGGACCAGCATTTT
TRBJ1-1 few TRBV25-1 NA CASSEWGHGLAFF TGTGCCAGCAGTGAATGGGGCCACGGCTTGGCTTTCTTT
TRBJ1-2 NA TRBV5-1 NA CASSSSGSYGYTF TGCGCCAGCAGCTCGTCGGGGAGCTATGGCTACACCTTC
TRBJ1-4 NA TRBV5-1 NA CASSLGTTNEKLFF TGCGCCAGCAGCTTGGGGACAACTAATGAAAAACTGTTTTTT
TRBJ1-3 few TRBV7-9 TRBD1 CASSLLDREGNTIYF TGTGCCAGCAGCTTATTGGACAGGGAAGGAAACACCATATATTTT
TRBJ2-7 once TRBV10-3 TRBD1 CATARQGSYEQYF TGTGCCACCGCCCGACAGGGCTCCTACGAGCAGTACTTC
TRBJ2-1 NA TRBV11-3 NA CASSLDGDPYNEQFF TGTGCCAGCAGCTTAGACGGGGACCCCTACAATGAGCAGTTCTTC
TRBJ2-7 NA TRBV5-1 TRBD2 CASSITSGTYEQYF TGCGCCAGCAGCATAACTAGCGGTACCTACGAGCAGTACTTC
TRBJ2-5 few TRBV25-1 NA CASSEFGSGETQYF TGTGCCAGCAGTGAATTCGGATCAGGGGAGACCCAGTACTTC
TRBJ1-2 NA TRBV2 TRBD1 CASRGQDTLYGYTF TGTGCCAGCAGGGGACAGGATACCCTCTATGGCTACACCTTC
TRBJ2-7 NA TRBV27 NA CASSAGSSYEQYF TGTGCCAGCAGTGCCGGCAGCTCCTACGAGCAGTACTTC
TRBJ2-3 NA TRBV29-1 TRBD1 CSVELGQGTDTQYF TGCAGCGTTGAATTGGGACAGGGGACAGATACGCAGTATTTT
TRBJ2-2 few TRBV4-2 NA CASSQERSQKNTGELFF TGTGCCAGCAGCCAAGAACGGTCCCAGAAGAACACCGGGGAGCTGTTTTTT
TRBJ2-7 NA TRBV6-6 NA CAVSLGSYEQYF TGTGCCGTCTCACTAGGTAGCTACGAGCAGTACTTC